This TCR beta chain is drawn from a study of beta chain features in type 1 diabetes (dated by TCRdb to between 2018 and 2020). General notes on the study: No differences in mean age, gender distribution, total cell number or subset yield were found between patients and healthy donors. Naive and central memory subsets were obtained from all 30 or so donors, but regulatory and stem cell-like memory subsets were isolated from only 8 patients and roughly eight healthy donors. A total of approximately 110,000,000 sorted cells were examined across all samples, and a strong correlation was observed between cell number per subset and RNA yield. In the study, recently diagnosed type 1 diabetes patients and matched healthy donors were compared on the TCRB repertoires of their sorted circulating CD4+ T cell subsets. Findings and caveats that apply to the study as a whole: Naive, central memory and regulatory TCRB repertoires appeared to be more similar among patients than among healthy donors. Only small numbers of individuals were included in the HLA sub-analyses, which left unresolved whether HLA type had any influence on TCRB rearrangement. Sequencing cDNA rather than genomic DNA could over-represent highly expressing activated cells, although activation and CD3 levels did not differ between groups. Type 1 diabetes patients showed a moderate but significant shortening of TCRB CDR3 length in all four CD4+ subsets. PCR might favor shorter templates, but patient and control samples were amplified and corrected together, so any skew would affect both groups equally. Patients with type 1 diabetes made fewer insertions and deleted more nucleotides at VDJ recombination sites, implying thymic rearrangement abnormalities.

Each donor gave one peripheral blood draw, roughly 120 mL on average, collected into heparinised tubes. A BD FACSAria II was used to sort naive, central memory, regulatory and stem cell-like memory CD4+ T cells with a panel that included CD45RO, CCR7, CD25, CD127, CD95 and CD27. A purity above 98% was achieved for all sorted populations. PBMCs were separated immediately by Lymphoprep density gradient centrifugation and were stained directly, without being cultured. Samples were stained and sorted in pairs, with one healthy donor and one patient per experiment, so that batch effects were minimized. Remarks on this clone: Its binding antigen is unknown. It has no much larger one-base neighbor in the sample; base qualities were not kept.

All of the isolated RNA was reverse transcribed with the High Capacity cDNA Reverse Transcription Kit, so expressed TCRB transcripts were sequenced. Deep immunoSEQ sequencing was performed on naive, central memory and regulatory T cell samples, with an average of around 3.4 million total reads per sample. Sorted cells were lysed in RLT buffer and RNA was extracted with DNase-treated RNeasy Micro or Mini kits, depending on cell number. Each cell subset was processed on its own to prevent cross-contamination, while patient and healthy donor samples were processed together. The immunoSEQ multiplex PCR was used to amplify TCRB sequences from cDNA, generating 87-bp fragments that spanned the CDR3 region. Sequencing of the amplicons was performed on the Illumina HiSeq platform. As for the authors' bioinformatics: PCR bias was computationally corrected using synthetic template baselines, reads within Hamming distance 2 were collapsed, and singletons that could not be merged were discarded. Reads were aligned against IMGT to assign V, D and J genes, CDR3 length and insertions or deletions at six rearrangement sites. Clonotype counts were normalized to sorted cell number within each subset before computing true diversity and Gini coefficients with the tcR R package. The overlap coefficient, calculated on TCRB nucleotide sequences, was used to measure repertoire sharing. The table comes from immuneACCESS by way of TCRdb, which keeps in-frame sequences with V and J called. Part of the clones is missing from these tables; in studies checked, under half for an unresolved V gene and the rest for unknown reasons. V and J calls and clone size are given by that table; D and trimming were obtained from the DNA. The sample yields a few hundred thousand clones; 25% to 30% were counted once. Under 5% of the sample goes to the ten largest clones.

The specimen sequenced was central memory CD4+ T cells from blood. The sequence was obtained from a man aged 30 to 39 in good health.

The DNA sequence follows: TGTGCCAGCAGCTTAGGAATGGCGGTGAACACTGAAGCTTTCTTT. Translation gives CASSLGMAVNTEAFF. Rearrangement joined TRBV7-2 to TRBJ1-1, with the D gene not confidently named. CDR1 and CDR2, per the germline V gene, are SGHTA and FQGNSA. The CDR3 contains 15 residues, cysteine and phenylalanine counted. Only CDR3 DNA is held: 45 bases, read in frame from base 1. V drops 1 base and J drops 0 bases, leaving 9 bases in between.